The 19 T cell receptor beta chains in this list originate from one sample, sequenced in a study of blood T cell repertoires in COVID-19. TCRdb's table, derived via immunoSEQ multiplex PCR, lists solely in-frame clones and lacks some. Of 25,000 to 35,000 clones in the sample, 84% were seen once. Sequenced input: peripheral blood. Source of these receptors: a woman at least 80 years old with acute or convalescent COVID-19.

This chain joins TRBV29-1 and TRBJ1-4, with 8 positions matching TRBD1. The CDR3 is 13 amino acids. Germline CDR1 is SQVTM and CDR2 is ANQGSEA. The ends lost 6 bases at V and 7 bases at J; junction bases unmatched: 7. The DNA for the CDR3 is TGCAGCGTGCAGGGGGCGCAAAGTGAAAAACTGTTTTTT. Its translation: CSVQGAQSEKLFF.

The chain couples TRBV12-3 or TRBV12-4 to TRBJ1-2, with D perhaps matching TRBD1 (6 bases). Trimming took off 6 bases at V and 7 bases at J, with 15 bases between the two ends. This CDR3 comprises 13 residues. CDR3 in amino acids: CASRVGGGIGYTF. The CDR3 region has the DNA TGTGCCAGCAGGGTAGGGGGGGGAATTGGCTACACCTTC.

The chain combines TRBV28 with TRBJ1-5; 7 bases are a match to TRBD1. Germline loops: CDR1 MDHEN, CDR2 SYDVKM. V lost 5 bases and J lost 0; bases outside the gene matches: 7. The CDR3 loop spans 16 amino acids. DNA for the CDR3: TGTGCCAGCAGTCGTCCCAGGGGGTTTAGCAATCAGCCCCAGCATTTT. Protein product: CASSRPRGFSNQPQHF.

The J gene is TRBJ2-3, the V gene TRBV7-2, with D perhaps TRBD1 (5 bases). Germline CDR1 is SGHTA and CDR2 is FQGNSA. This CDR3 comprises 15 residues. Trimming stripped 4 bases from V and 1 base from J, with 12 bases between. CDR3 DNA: TGTGCCAGCAGCTACCGCAGGGCGGGCACAGATACGCAGTATTTT. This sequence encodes CASSYRRAGTDTQYF.

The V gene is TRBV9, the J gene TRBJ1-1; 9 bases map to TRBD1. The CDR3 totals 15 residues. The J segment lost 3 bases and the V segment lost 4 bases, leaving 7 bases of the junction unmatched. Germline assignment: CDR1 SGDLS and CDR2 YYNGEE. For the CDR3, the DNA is TGTGCCAGCAGCCGGGGACAGGGACGGTACACTGAAGCTTTCTTT. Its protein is CASSRGQGRYTEAFF. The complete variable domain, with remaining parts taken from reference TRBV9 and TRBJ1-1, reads DSGVTQTPKHLITATGQRVTLRCSPRSGDLSVYWYQQSLDQGLQFLIQYYNGEERAKGNILERFSAQQFPDLHSELNLSSLELGDSALYFCASSRGQGRYTEAFFGQGTRLTVV.

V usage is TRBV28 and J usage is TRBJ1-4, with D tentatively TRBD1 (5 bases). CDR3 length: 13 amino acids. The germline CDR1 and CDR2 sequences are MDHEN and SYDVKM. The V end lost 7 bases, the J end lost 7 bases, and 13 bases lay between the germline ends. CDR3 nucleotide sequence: TGTGCCAGCAAAGGGCTTGGGGCTGAAAAACTGTTTTTT. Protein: CASKGLGAEKLFF.

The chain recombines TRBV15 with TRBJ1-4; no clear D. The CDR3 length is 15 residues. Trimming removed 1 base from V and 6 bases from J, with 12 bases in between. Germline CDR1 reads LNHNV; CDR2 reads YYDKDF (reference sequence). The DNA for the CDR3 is TGTGCCACCAGCAGAGTCAGGCGTTACTATGAAAAACTGTTTTTT. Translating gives CATSRVRRYYEKLFF.

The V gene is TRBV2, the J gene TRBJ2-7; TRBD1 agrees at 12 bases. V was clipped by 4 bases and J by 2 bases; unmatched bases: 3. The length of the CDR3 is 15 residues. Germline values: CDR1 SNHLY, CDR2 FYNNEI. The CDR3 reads CASSVGQGAPYEQYF. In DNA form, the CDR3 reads TGTGCCAGCAGTGTGGGACAGGGGGCCCCCTACGAGCAGTACTTC.

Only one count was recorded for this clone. CDR3 residues: CASSFSPGDRALYEQYF. The CDR3 coding sequence is TGCGCCAGCAGCTTCTCACCCGGGGACAGGGCTCTTTACGAGCAGTACTTC. The chain employs TRBV5-1 and TRBJ2-7; 9 nucleotides agree with TRBD1. Germline CDR1 and CDR2: SGHRS and YFSETQ. The CDR3 runs to 17 residues. V lost 2 bases to trimming and J lost 4 bases; unmatched junction nucleotides: 13. The variable domain in full, completed from reference TRBV5-1 and TRBJ2-7, reads KAGVTQTPRYLIKTRGQQVTLSCSPISGHRSVSWYQQTPGQGLQFLFEYFSETQRNKGNFPGRFSGRQFSNSRSEMNVSTLELGDSALYLCASSFSPGDRALYEQYFGPGTRLTVT.

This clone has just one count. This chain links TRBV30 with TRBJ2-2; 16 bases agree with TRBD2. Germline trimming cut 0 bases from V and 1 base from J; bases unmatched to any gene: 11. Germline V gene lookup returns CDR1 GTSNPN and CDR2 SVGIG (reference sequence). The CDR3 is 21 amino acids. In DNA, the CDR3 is TGTGCCTGGAGTGTAACGTCTCCGGGACTAGCGGGAGGGCGGAACACCGGGGAGCTGTTTTTT. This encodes CAWSVTSPGLAGGRNTGELFF.

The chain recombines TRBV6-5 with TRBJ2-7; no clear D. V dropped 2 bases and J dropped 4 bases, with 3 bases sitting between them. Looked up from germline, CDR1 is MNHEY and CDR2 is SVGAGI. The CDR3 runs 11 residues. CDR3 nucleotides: TGTGCCAGCAGTTACCTATACGAGCAGTACTTC. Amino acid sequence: CASSYLYEQYF.

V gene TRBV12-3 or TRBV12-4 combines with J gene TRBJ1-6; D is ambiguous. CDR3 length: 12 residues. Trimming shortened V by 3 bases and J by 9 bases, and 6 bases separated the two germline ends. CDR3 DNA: TGTGCCAGCAGTTTGCGGCGTTCACCCCTCCACTTT. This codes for CASSLRRSPLHF.

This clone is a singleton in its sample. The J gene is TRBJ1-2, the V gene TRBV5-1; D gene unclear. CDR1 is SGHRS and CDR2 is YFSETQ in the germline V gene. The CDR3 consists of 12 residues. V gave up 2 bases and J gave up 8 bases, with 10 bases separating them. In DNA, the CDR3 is TGCGCCAGCAGCTTCGACCGGGGAGGCTACACCTTC. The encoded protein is CASSFDRGGYTF.

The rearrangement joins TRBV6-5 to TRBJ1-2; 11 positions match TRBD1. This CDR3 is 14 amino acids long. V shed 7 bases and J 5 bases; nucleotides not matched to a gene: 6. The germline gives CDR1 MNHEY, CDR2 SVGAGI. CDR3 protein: CASTGQGAGYGYTF. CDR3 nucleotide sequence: TGTGCCAGCACTGGACAGGGGGCGGGATATGGCTACACCTTC.

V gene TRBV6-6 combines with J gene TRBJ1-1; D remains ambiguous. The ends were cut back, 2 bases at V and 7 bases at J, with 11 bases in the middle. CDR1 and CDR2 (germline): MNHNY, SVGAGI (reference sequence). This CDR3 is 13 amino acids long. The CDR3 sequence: CASSYDSAIEAFF. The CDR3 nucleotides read TGTGCCAGCAGTTACGACTCTGCTATTGAAGCTTTCTTT.

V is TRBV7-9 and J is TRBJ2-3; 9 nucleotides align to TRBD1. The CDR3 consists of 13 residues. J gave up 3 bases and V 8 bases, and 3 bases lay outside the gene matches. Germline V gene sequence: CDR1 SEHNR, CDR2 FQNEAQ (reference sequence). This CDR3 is CASHRGPTDTQYF. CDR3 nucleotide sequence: TGTGCCAGCCACAGGGGGCCAACAGATACGCAGTATTTT.

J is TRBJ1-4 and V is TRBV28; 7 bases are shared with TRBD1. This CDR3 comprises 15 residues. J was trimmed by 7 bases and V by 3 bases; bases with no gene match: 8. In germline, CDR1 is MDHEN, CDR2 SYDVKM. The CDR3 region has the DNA TGTGCCAGCAGTTTGTCAGGGGGTGGTAGTGAAAAACTGTTTTTT. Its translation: CASSLSGGGSEKLFF.

The CDR3 nucleotides read TGTGCCAGTAGTAAAGGGGGTAGCTCCTACAATGAGCAGTTCTTC. Translation gives CASSKGGSSYNEQFF. This chain links TRBV19 with TRBJ2-1, with a tentative D call TRBD1 (6 bases). The CDR3 is made up of 15 amino acids. Per germline, CDR1 LNHDA and CDR2 SQIVND (reference sequence). The V end lost 4 bases, the J end lost 0 bases, and 10 bases lay between the germline ends.

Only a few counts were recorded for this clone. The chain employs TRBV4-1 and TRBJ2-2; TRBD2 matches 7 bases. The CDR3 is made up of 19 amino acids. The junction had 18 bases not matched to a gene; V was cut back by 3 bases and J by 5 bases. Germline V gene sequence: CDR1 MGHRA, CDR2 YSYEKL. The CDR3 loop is CASSHTRMQASGWTGELFF. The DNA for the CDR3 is TGCGCCAGCAGCCATACCAGAATGCAGGCTAGCGGCTGGACCGGGGAGCTGTTTTTT.